This T cell receptor beta chain was recovered during a study of shared clonotypes between healthy human individuals (dated by TCRdb to about 2020). The study in broad terms: The cohort comprised two women and three men aged 18 to 49 years. Blood TCR repertoires of four to six healthy adults were deeply sequenced to estimate repertoire size and the extent of clonotype sharing between individuals. To increase sequencing depth and limit assay-specific biases, different laboratories used diverse techniques to prepare libraries and sequence TCR repertoires. Between about 0.9 and 8.9 billion PBMCs per donor were obtained by leukapheresis.

V and J are truncated by 2 bases and 8 bases respectively, leaving an intervening sequence of 12 bases. The germline V gene provides CDR1 ENHRY and CDR2 SYGVKD. The CDR3 adds up to 13 amino acids, both ends counted. The only DNA kept is the CDR3, 39 bases in frame from the first base. This clone has just one count. The clone's antigen remains unknown. No conserved phenylalanine or tryptophan is present at the end of the CDR3, so a read error is the likely explanation. TCR CDR3 regions were amplified from genomic DNA by multiplex PCR using the deep immunoSEQ assay. Extracted genomic DNA from each cell subset was distributed evenly across all wells of several immunoSEQ 96-well plates, and each plate was treated as a replicate. For unsorted PBMC, each replicate PCR was loaded with 250 to 300 ng genomic DNA, equivalent to around 30,000 T cell genomes. Ten immunoSEQ deep assay plates were used to sequence unsorted PBMC genomic DNA. Purified libraries were quantified with a Qubit 3.0 fluorometer, sized on a Bioanalyzer 2100, and re-quantified with the KAPA Library Quantification kit. Every immunoSEQ 96-well plate was sequenced on a separate single-read 150-cycle Illumina NextSeq 550 flow cell. Per the authors' processing: Because the immunoSEQ output included only junctional sequences and no quality scores, the filtering could not be the same as the filtering used for full-length reads. To assign V/J genes and CDR3, sequences were annotated using PyIR, a Python wrapper for IgBLAST v1.9, with IMGT germline references. Reads with weak V/J assignments (E-value above 1e-6), missing CDR3, stop codons, out-of-frame junctions, or ambiguous translated residues were removed. V3J clonotypes were defined as sequences sharing an identical inferred V gene, J gene, and CDR3 amino acid sequence. Percentage overlap between repertoires was computed as shared unique clonotypes divided by the size of the smaller repertoire. Repertoire richness was assessed with RTK rarefaction, the Chao1 estimator, and Recon v2.1 estimates of unobserved clonotypes. TCRdb took over this immuneACCESS table, retaining in-frame rearrangements with V and J assigned. Such tables are incomplete; in checked studies, under half of the missing clones stem from an unresolved V gene, and the remainder is unexplained. For V, J and clone size, that table is used; D and trimming come from the DNA. This sample is represented by 490,000 or so clones; about 80% of them were singletons. The top ten hold around 12% of the sample.

Donors were healthy HIV-negative adults with no recently reported acute infections or vaccinations. Only Caucasian adults living in Nashville, Tennessee, USA were represented among the donors. For unsorted samples, some 100 million PBMCs were counted and genomic DNA was extracted with the QIAamp DNA Blood Mini kit. Blood was obtained by leukapheresis, after which PBMCs were separated by Ficoll-Histopaque density gradient centrifugation and cryopreserved in liquid nitrogen vapor phase. The paper as a whole reports these results and caveats: Because the study included a small number of donors, the genetic and exposure-history diversity represented was limited. Sampling was limited to blood, and TCR repertoires in tissue likely differ from TCR repertoires in blood. Pairwise subsampling indicated that sequencing depth was expected to affect the degree of clonotype sharing among donors.

Input material: PBMCs. The receptor chain draws on TRBV10-3 and TRBJ1-2; TRBD1 is perhaps the D gene, given 6 matching bases. This sequence originates from a woman aged 40 to 49 in good health. Some clones in this sample may be carry-over from other donors' samples. The DNA reads TGTGCCATCAGTGAGACAGGGACGGCCGGCTACACCCTC. Its translation is CAISETGTAGYTL.